The 28 T cell receptor beta chains presented below share a single source sample, sequenced in a study of cytomegalovirus exposure and HLA in healthy donors. 60 Vbeta and 13 Jbeta primers were used in PCR. TCRdb keeps only in-frame clones here, not all; method: immunoSEQ multiplex PCR. The table shows 90,000 to 110,000 clones, with approximately 14% occurring only once. The sequenced sample consisted of PBMCs. Receptors were obtained from a female donor in good health and CMV-seronegative.

The chain uses TRBV30 and TRBJ2-7; 8 nucleotides agree with TRBD1. V was clipped by 0 bases and J by 3 bases; unmatched bases: 16. CDR1 GTSNPN and CDR2 SVGIG come from the germline V gene (reference sequence). CDR3 length: 18 amino acids. CDR3 nucleotide sequence: TGTGCCTGGAGTGTAAGGGGGTTGGGACAGGCCCTCTACTACGAGCAGTACTTC. Translation: CAWSVRGLGQALYYEQYF.

This clone was seen only a few times. This sequence joins TRBV6-1 and TRBJ2-3; a possible D gene is TRBD2 (6 bases). V lost 8 bases, J lost 0 bases, and 12 bases lay in between. Germline V gene lookup returns CDR1 MNHNS and CDR2 SASEGT. The CDR3 sequence is 14 residues long. The CDR3 DNA is TGTGCCAGCCGACTAGGTACGAGCACAGATACGCAGTATTTT. It specifies CASRLGTSTDTQYF.

The chain joins TRBV11-1 to TRBJ1-2, with 8 bases fitting TRBD1. Germline CDR1 reads SGHAT; CDR2 reads FQDESV (reference sequence). CDR3 size: 12 residues. V shed 5 bases and J 10 bases; nucleotides not matched to a gene: 6. CDR3 amino acids: CASSHTDRDYTF. The DNA for the CDR3 is TGTGCCAGCAGCCACACGGACAGGGACTACACCTTC.

This clone turned up a few times. The chain links TRBV4-1 to TRBJ2-3, with TRBD2 identical over 7 bases. Losses at the gene ends were 4 bases for V and 3 bases for J; bases not matched to a gene: 10. Germline CDR1 is MGHRA and CDR2 is YSYEKL. The CDR3 contains 16 residues. CDR3 amino acids: CASSPMGQRGTDTQYF. The DNA of the CDR3 is TGCGCCAGCAGCCCGATGGGCCAGCGGGGTACAGATACGCAGTATTTT.

This clone turned up a few times. The rearrangement links TRBV4-2 to TRBJ2-1, with 9 bases identical to TRBD1. Germline V lookup: CDR1 LGHNA, CDR2 YNFKEQ. The J segment lost 0 bases and the V segment lost 4 bases, leaving 7 bases of the junction unmatched. The CDR3 loop spans 17 amino acids. CDR3 bases: TGTGCCAGCAGCCGCGGACAGGGGACAAGCTCCTACAATGAGCAGTTCTTC. This encodes CASSRGQGTSSYNEQFF.

The J gene is TRBJ1-6, the V gene TRBV27; 8 bases agree with TRBD1. V lost 1 base and J lost 9; bases outside the gene matches: 11. Germline CDR1 reads MNHEY; CDR2 reads SMNVEV (reference sequence). The CDR3 is 17 residues long. As DNA, the CDR3 is TGTGCCAGCAGTTTATTATATATGACAGGGGATACTTCACCCCTCCACTTT. This sequence encodes CASSLLYMTGDTSPLHF.

This clone occurred a few times. The V call is TRBV7-2, the J call TRBJ2-5; D gene uncertain. V was pared by 5 bases and J by 5 bases, with 9 bases between. The germline V gene encodes CDR1 SGHTA and CDR2 FQGNSA. The CDR3 is 12 amino acids. The DNA of the CDR3 is TGTGCCAGCAGCCCGGCGGCGGAGACCCAGTACTTC. This encodes CASSPAAETQYF.

The chain carries TRBV2 and TRBJ1-2, with 8 bases that match TRBD1. Germline values: CDR1 SNHLY, CDR2 FYNNEI. Losses at the gene ends were 3 bases for V and 4 bases for J; bases not matched to a gene: 7. The CDR3 sequence is 15 residues long. The CDR3 DNA reads TGTGCCAGCAGTGACGACAGGGGCACCTCCTATGGCTACACCTTC. Translating it yields CASSDDRGTSYGYTF.

V gene TRBV4-3 combines with J gene TRBJ1-1; maybe TRBD1 (5 bases). CDR3 length equals 15 residues. The germline V gene has CDR1 LGHNA and CDR2 YSLEER. The V end lost 0 bases, the J end lost 5 bases, and 13 bases lay between the germline ends. The CDR3 coding sequence is TGCGCCAGCAGCCAAGATCCATCCAGGGTGACTGAAGCTTTCTTT. Translating it yields CASSQDPSRVTEAFF.

The genes are TRBV6-5 and TRBJ2-3; the D gene is possibly TRBD1 (5 bases). V lost 0 bases and J 6 bases, leaving 16 bases between the germline ends. The CDR3 is made up of 16 amino acids. Germline V lookup: CDR1 MNHEY, CDR2 SVGAGI. DNA for the CDR3: TGTGCCAGCAGTTACTCTGGGGTAGGCAGGGTTGATACGCAGTATTTT. This translates into CASSYSGVGRVDTQYF.

This CDR3 reads CASSDNHRGKEFF. CDR3 coding DNA: TGTGCCAGCAGTGACAATCACAGGGGAAAGGAGTTCTTC. The genes are TRBV6-4 and TRBJ2-1, with 7 bases that match TRBD1. This CDR3 region has 13 residues. V shed 2 bases, J shed 14 bases, and the junction held 9 bases outside the gene matches. Germline V gene data show CDR1 as MRHNA and CDR2 as SNTAGT.

The rearrangement uses TRBV29-1 and TRBJ2-1, with 9 bases fitting TRBD1. J was trimmed by 7 bases and V by 6 bases; bases with no gene match: 7. The CDR3 spans 13 residues. CDR1 SQVTM and CDR2 ANQGSEA come from the germline V gene. CDR3 DNA: TGCAGCGTCGACAGGGGGGCTCGGAATGAGCAGTTCTTC. This sequence encodes CSVDRGARNEQFF.

This clone has just a few counts. This chain links TRBV5-4 with TRBJ1-1; D possibly corresponds to TRBD1 (5 bases). Germline values: CDR1 SGHNT, CDR2 YYREEE (reference sequence). The CDR3 spans 13 residues. The V gene lost 0 bases and the J gene lost 7 bases, with 10 bases spanning the gap. This CDR3 reads CASSLAGGFEAFF. DNA of the CDR3: TGTGCCAGCAGCTTGGCCGGGGGGTTTGAAGCTTTCTTT.

The gene calls are TRBV30 and TRBJ1-2; 11 bases align to TRBD1. The CDR3 runs to 17 residues. Germline V gene lookup returns CDR1 GTSNPN and CDR2 SVGIG (reference sequence). After removal of 3 bases from V and 4 bases from J, the junction contained 13 bases not matched to a gene. This chain's CDR3 is CAWSGGRTGGLGYGYTF. DNA of the CDR3: TGTGCCTGGAGCGGGGGTCGGACAGGGGGCTTGGGCTATGGCTACACCTTC.

This clone was observed a few times. The chain recombines TRBV5-4 with TRBJ1-2; perhaps TRBD1 as D (6 bases). Germline CDR1 SGHNT, CDR2 YYREEE (reference sequence). Deletions cut 4 bases from V and 6 bases from J, with 13 bases between. CDR3 size: 13 residues. The CDR3 loop is CASSRRGSDGYTF. Here the CDR3 DNA reads TGTGCCAGCAGCCGCAGGGGATCTGATGGCTACACCTTC.

The V gene is TRBV9, the J gene TRBJ1-1; a possible D gene is TRBD1 (6 bases). The V end was cut by 4 bases, the J end by 0 bases, with 22 bases between. The CDR3 extends over 18 amino acids. Germline CDR1 is SGDLS and CDR2 is YYNGEE. CDR3 in DNA: TGTGCCAGCAGCCCCATAAGACAGTTAAGGGGGTTGAACACTGAAGCTTTCTTT. Its protein is CASSPIRQLRGLNTEAFF.

This chain links TRBV7-9 with TRBJ2-7, with TRBD2 identical over 7 bases. The CDR3 is made up of 14 amino acids. Per germline, CDR1 SEHNR and CDR2 FQNEAQ (reference sequence). V dropped 5 bases and J dropped 1; count of bases not matched to a gene: 5. The DNA for the CDR3 is TGTGCCAGCAGCCCCAGGACTAGTTCCTACGAGCAGTACTTC. It specifies CASSPRTSSYEQYF.

The V call is TRBV7-2, the J call TRBJ2-7; 7 bases match TRBD1. The CDR3 runs 14 residues. The V and J ends lost 3 bases and 3 bases, in that order; junction bases with no gene match: 5. CDR1 is SGHTA and CDR2 is FQGNSA in the germline V gene. DNA of the CDR3: TGTGCCAGCAGCTTGCTCGACAGGGTCTACGAGCAGTACTTC. This sequence encodes CASSLLDRVYEQYF.

The chain is built from TRBV6-1 and TRBJ1-4; D gene uncertain. The V gene lost 1 base and the J gene lost 12 bases, with 9 bases spanning the gap. This CDR3 has 12 residues. The germline gives CDR1 MNHNS, CDR2 SASEGT. In nucleotides, the CDR3 is TGTGCCAGCAGTGAAGGGAGGGTTGAACTGTTTTTT. Its translation: CASSEGRVELFF.

This chain joins TRBV7-6 and TRBJ1-4; no definite D call. The CDR3 is made up of 14 amino acids. In germline, CDR1 is SGHVS, CDR2 FNYEAQ. The V end was cut by 10 bases, the J end by 0 bases, with 12 bases between. CDR3 nucleotides: TGTGCCACCTCTCTTGGCCCAACTAATGAAAAACTGTTTTTT. This sequence encodes CATSLGPTNEKLFF. The full variable domain, completed using reference TRBV7-6 and TRBJ1-4, is GAGVSQSPRYKVTKRGQDVALRCDPISGHVSLYWYRQALGQGPEFLTYFNYEAQQDKSGLPNDRFSAERPEGSISTLTIQRTEQRDSAMYRCATSLGPTNEKLFFGSGTQLSVL.

The rearrangement links TRBV5-6 to TRBJ2-7, with D perhaps TRBD1 (6 bases). The CDR3 is made up of 11 amino acids. Trimming took 2 bases from V and 12 from J, leaving 12 bases between them. Germline V gene data show CDR1 as SGHDT and CDR2 as YYEEEE. The CDR3 DNA reads TGTGCCAGCAGCTTTCGACAGGAATGGTACTTC. Encoded protein: CASSFRQEWYF.

This clone was seen a handful of times. The chain recombines TRBV2 with TRBJ2-3, with 11 bases that match TRBD2. The J segment lost 2 bases and the V segment lost 9 bases, leaving 7 bases of the junction unmatched. The CDR3 spans 15 residues. CDR1 is SNHLY, CDR2 FYNNEI, per germline. CDR3 DNA: TGTGCCAGTGCGGGACTAGCGGACTACACAGATACGCAGTATTTT. Its translation is CASAGLADYTDTQYF. The full variable domain, in which reference TRBV2 and TRBJ2-3 provide the parts outside the CDR3, is EPEVTQTPSHQVTQMGQEVILRCVPISNHLYFYWYRQILGQKVEFLVSFYNNEISEKSEIFDDQFSVERPDGSNFTLKIRSTKLEDSAMYFCASAGLADYTDTQYFGPGTRLTVL.

CDR3: CAIKGSGGENEQFF. The CDR3 region has the DNA TGTGCCATCAAAGGGTCAGGGGGCGAGAATGAGCAGTTCTTC. The chain carries TRBV10-3 and TRBJ2-1; 8 bases are shared with TRBD1. After removal of 7 bases from V and 7 bases from J, the junction contained 9 bases not matched to a gene. The CDR3 runs 14 residues. Germline values: CDR1 ENHRY, CDR2 SYGVKD.

This chain links TRBV30 with TRBJ2-1; TRBD2 matches at 12 bases. J gave up 9 bases and V 3 bases, and 15 bases lay outside the gene matches. This CDR3 comprises 17 residues. In germline, CDR1 is GTSNPN, CDR2 SVGIG (reference sequence). The CDR3 protein is CAWRDYTWTSGISEQFF. CDR3 in DNA: TGTGCCTGGAGAGATTACACCTGGACTAGCGGGATAAGTGAGCAGTTCTTC.

The table lists this clone with a few counts. The genes are TRBV5-1 and TRBJ1-1; 8 bases fit TRBD1. The junction had 7 bases not matched to a gene; V was cut back by 2 bases and J by 1 base. This CDR3 is built from 16 residues. Germline CDR1 reads SGHRS; CDR2 reads YFSETQ. CDR3 sequence (DNA): TGCGCCAGCAGCTTCCAGGGGGCCAGGGAGAACACTGAAGCTTTCTTT. This translates into CASSFQGARENTEAFF.

V usage is TRBV11-3 and J usage is TRBJ2-1; D remains ambiguous. Germline V gene sequence: CDR1 SGHNT, CDR2 YENEEA. V lost 5 bases and J lost 5, with 7 bases in between. The CDR3 has 12 amino acids. In DNA form, the CDR3 reads TGTGCCAGCAGCACAATACACAATGAGCAGTTCTTC. Its translation: CASSTIHNEQFF.

The chain couples TRBV7-2 to TRBJ1-4; no definite D call. This CDR3 region has 14 residues. CDR1 and CDR2 from the germline V gene are SGHTA and FQGNSA. The germline V and J ends were trimmed by 1 base and 6 bases, with 9 bases remaining between them. In DNA form, the CDR3 reads TGTGCCAGCAGCTTAGGCGTCGACTATGAAAAACTGTTTTTT. Translated: CASSLGVDYEKLFF. Based on the CDR3 plus reference TRBV7-2 and TRBJ1-4, the full variable domain is GAGVSQSPSNKVTEKGKDVELRCDPISGHTALYWYRQSLGQGLEFLIYFQGNSAPDKSGLPSDRFSAERTGGSVSTLTIQRTQQEDSAVYLCASSLGVDYEKLFFGSGTQLSVL.

This clone has a handful of counts. The rearrangement uses TRBV21-1 and TRBJ1-1. TRBV21-1 counts as a pseudogene. The CDR3 contains 14 residues. The CDR3 DNA reads TGTGCCAGCAGCAAAGCAGCGATGAACACTGAAGCTTTCTTT. Amino acid sequence: CASSKAAMNTEAFF.